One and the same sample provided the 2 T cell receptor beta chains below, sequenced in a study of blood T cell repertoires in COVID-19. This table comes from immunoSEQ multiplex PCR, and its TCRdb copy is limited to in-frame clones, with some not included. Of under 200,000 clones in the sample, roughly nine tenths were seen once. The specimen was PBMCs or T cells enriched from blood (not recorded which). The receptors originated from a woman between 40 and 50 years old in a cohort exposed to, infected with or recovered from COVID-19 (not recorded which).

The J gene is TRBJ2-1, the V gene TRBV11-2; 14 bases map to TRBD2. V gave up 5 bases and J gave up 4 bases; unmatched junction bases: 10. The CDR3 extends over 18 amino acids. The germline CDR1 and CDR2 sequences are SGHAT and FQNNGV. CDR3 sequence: CASSHRPGLAGGYNEQFF. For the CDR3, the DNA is TGTGCCAGCAGCCACCGTCCAGGACTAGCGGGGGGATACAATGAGCAGTTCTTC.

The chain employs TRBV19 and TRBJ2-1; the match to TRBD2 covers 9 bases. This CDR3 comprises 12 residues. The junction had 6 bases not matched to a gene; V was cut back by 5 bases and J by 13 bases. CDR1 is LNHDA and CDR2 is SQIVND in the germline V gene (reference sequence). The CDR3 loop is CASSYGTSYQFF. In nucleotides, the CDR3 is TGTGCCAGTAGTTATGGGACTAGCTACCAGTTCTTC.